The entry below gives a single T cell receptor beta chain sequence along with its context. This specimen belongs to a study of shared clonotypes between healthy human individuals. Several immunoSEQ plates held equal portions of the genomic DNA taken from each subset. Template for every sorted-subset replicate PCR totaled 150 to 250 ng DNA, some 30,000 T cell genomes. TCRdb keeps only in-frame clones here, not all; method: immunoSEQ multiplex PCR. The sample comprises about 2 million clones, just under 95% of which are singletons, and roughly 1% rests with the top ten. Naive CD8 cells comprised CD45RO-negative, CCR7-positively selected cells, excluding terminally differentiated effector memory CD45RA+ cells. Sequenced: naive CD8+ T cells sorted from blood. The clonotype was recovered from a man younger than 35 in good health.

For the CDR3, the DNA is TGTGCCACCTTAAACGAGGCGGACAGTTTGCGGGAAAAACTGTTTTTT. This codes for CATLNEADSLREKLFF. The rearrangement joins TRBV28 to TRBJ1-4; TRBD1 might be the D (6 bases). This CDR3 is 16 amino acids long. Germline V CDR1 and CDR2: MDHEN, SYDVKM. The V end was cut by 10 bases, the J end by 8 bases, with 26 bases between. Full variable domain (remainder filled in from reference TRBV28 and TRBJ1-4): DVKVTQSSRYLVKRTGEKVFLECVQDMDHENMFWYRQDPGLGLRLIYFSYDVKMKEKGDIPEGYSVSREKKERFSLILESASTNQTSMYLCATLNEADSLREKLFFGSGTQLSVL.